This T cell receptor beta chain was found in a study of a mutant IDH1 vaccine in newly diagnosed glioma. Overall study: The study gave patients eight vaccinations in weeks 1, 3, 5, 7, 11, 15, 19, 23. Commencement of vaccination occurred 4-6 weeks following radiotherapy alone, or concurrently with temozolomide cycles. Whole-study findings and limits: Whatever changes occurred in top peripheral T cell clonotypes seemed unrelated to pseudoprogression. Vaccination induced immune responses in approximately 94% of patients.

The time point: week 5, during vaccination. Each dose of the vaccine consisted of 300 ug of mutant IDH1 20-mer peptide, with topical imiquimod. This clone was detected only once. What it binds is not known. Profiled with immunoSEQ multiplex PCR; TCRdb holds only in-frame clones, not every one. The table has around 78,000 clones, 75% to 95% seen once; the top ten hold about 0.6%. V lost 4 bases to trimming and J lost 2 bases; unmatched junction nucleotides: 5. The CDR3 extends over 14 amino acids. CDR1 and CDR2 from the germline V gene are SGDLS and YYNGEE. The clonotype was recovered from a woman in her 50s with glioma. The starting material was PBMCs, obtained from a glioma patient whose treatment included an IDH1 peptide vaccine. The chain couples TRBV9 to TRBJ2-5; 7 nucleotides match TRBD2. Here the CDR3 DNA reads TGTGCCAGCAGCACGCGGACTAGACAAGAGACCCAGTACTTC. It yields the protein CASSTRTRQETQYF.